The entry below gives a single T cell receptor (beta chain) sequence along with its context. Authors' processing steps: For nucleated cells, counts were estimated from reference gene primer amplification. Produced via immunoSEQ multiplex PCR; TCRdb's table is partial and in-frame only. Clonal size and the V and J genes are those of that table, whereas D and trimming came from the DNA. The data show some 370,000 clones, roughly nine tenths seen once. The V gene's germline CDR1 is MGHRA and CDR2 YSYEKL. This CDR3 has 15 residues. V shed 4 bases, J shed 3 bases, and the junction held 9 bases outside the gene matches. These data belong to a study of blood T cell repertoires in COVID-19. On the study more broadly: Some COVID-19 samples were acute and others convalescent; all came from the United States, Italy and Spain. In each case, the material was cDNA or gDNA derived from T cells, B-cell-depleted T cells, or PBMCs.

The sequencing input was peripheral blood. The chain links TRBV4-1 to TRBJ2-7; the match to TRBD2 covers 7 bases. The sequence derives from a man in his forties with acute or convalescent COVID-19. CDR3 DNA sequence: TGCGCCAGCAGCCCAGCAAAGGGAGGGCACTACGAGCAGTACTTC. Translating it yields CASSPAKGGHYEQYF.